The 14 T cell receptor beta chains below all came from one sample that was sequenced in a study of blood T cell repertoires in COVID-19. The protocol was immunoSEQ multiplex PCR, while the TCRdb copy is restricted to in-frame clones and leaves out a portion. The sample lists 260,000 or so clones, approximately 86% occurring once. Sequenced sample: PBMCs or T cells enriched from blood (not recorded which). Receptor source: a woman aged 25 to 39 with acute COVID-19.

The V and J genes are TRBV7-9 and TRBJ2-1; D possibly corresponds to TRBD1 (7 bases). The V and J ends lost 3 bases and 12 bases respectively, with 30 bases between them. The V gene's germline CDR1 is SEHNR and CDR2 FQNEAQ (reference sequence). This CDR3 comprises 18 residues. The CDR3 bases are TGTGCCAGCAGCTTGGAGGGACAGTTCTCCGCCCGGGCCGTCGCGCAGTTCTTC. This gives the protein CASSLEGQFSARAVAQFF.

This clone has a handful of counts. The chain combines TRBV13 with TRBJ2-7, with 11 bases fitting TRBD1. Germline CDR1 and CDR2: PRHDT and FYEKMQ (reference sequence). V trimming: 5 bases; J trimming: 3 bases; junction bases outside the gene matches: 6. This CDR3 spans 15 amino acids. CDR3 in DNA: TGTGCCAGCAGCCGACAGGGACAGGGGGGCTACGAGCAGTACTTC. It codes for CASSRQGQGGYEQYF.

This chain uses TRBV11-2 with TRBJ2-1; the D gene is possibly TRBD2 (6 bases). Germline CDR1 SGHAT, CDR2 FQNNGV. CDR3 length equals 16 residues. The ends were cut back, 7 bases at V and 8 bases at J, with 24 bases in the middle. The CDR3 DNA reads TGTGCCAGCACCCCCACCGGGGGACTGATCGGCCATGAGCAGTTCTTC. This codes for CASTPTGGLIGHEQFF.

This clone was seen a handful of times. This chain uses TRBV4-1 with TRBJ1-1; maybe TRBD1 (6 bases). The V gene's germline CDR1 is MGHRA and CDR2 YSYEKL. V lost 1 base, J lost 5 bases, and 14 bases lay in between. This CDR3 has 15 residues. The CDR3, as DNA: TGCGCCAGCAGCCAAGTTGGGGGCGCGGCAACTGAAGCTTTCTTT. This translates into CASSQVGGAATEAFF.

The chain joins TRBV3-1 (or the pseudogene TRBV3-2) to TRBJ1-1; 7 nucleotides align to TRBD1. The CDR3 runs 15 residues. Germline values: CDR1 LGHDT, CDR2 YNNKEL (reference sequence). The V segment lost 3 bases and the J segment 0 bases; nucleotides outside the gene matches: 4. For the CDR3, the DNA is TGTGCCAGCAGCCAGTACGGGACAGTGAACACTGAAGCTTTCTTT. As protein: CASSQYGTVNTEAFF.

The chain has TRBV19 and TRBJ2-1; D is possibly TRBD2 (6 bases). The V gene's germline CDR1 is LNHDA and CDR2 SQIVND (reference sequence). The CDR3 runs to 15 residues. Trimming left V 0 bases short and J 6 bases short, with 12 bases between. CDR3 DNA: TGTGCCAGTAGTATAGAGGGGACTGAGCTCAATGAGCAGTTCTTC. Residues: CASSIEGTELNEQFF.

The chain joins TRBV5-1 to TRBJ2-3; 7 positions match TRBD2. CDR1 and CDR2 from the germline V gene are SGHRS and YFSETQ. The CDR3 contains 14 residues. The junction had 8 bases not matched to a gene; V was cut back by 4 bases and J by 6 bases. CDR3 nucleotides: TGCGCCAGCAGCCCCGGGACTATAAAGGATACGCAGTATTTT. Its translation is CASSPGTIKDTQYF.

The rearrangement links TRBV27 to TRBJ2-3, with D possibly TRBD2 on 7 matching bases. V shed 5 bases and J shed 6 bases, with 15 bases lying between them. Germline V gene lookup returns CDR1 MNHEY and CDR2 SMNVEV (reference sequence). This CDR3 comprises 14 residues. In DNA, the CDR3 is TGTGCCAGCAGTCCGGGGGGCTGGGTTGATACGCAGTATTTT. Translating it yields CASSPGGWVDTQYF.

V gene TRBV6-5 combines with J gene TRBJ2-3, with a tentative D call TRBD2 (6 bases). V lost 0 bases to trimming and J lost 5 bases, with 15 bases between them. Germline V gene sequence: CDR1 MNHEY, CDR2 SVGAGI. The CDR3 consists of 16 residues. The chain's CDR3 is CASSYSGGAYGDTQYF. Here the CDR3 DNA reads TGTGCCAGCAGTTACTCTGGAGGGGCATACGGAGATACGCAGTATTTT.

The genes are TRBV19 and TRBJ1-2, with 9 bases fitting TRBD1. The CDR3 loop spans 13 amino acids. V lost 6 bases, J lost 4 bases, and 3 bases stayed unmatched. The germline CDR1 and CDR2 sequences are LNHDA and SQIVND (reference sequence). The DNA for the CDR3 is TGTGCCAGTAGGGACAGGGGCTTCTATGGCTACACCTTC. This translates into CASRDRGFYGYTF.

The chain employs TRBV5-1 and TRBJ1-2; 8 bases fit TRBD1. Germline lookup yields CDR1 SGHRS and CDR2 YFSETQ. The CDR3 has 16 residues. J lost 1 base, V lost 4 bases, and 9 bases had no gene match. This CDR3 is CASSVTGAIGNYGYTF. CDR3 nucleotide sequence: TGCGCCAGCAGCGTGACAGGGGCCATCGGTAACTATGGCTACACCTTC. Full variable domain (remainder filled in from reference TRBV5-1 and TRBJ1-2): KAGVTQTPRYLIKTRGQQVTLSCSPISGHRSVSWYQQTPGQGLQFLFEYFSETQRNKGNFPGRFSGRQFSNSRSEMNVSTLELGDSALYLCASSVTGAIGNYGYTFGSGTRLTVV.

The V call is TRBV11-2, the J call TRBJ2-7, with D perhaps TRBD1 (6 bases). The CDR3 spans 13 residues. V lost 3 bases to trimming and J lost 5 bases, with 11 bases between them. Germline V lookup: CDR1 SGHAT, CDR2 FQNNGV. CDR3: CASSFAGVNEQYF. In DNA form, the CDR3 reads TGTGCCAGCAGCTTCGCAGGGGTCAACGAGCAGTACTTC.

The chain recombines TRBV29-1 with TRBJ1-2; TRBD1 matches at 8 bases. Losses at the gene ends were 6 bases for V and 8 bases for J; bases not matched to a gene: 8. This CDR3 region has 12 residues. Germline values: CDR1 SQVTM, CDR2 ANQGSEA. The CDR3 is CSVLGSGGGYTF. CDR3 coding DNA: TGCAGCGTCCTTGGCTCAGGGGGCGGCTACACCTTC.

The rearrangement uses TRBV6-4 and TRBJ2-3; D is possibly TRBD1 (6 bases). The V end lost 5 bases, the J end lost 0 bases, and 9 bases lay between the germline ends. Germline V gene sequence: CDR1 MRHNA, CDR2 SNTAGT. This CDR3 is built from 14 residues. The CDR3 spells CASSSTGSTDTQYF. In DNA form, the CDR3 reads TGTGCCAGCAGTTCAACAGGGAGCACAGATACGCAGTATTTT.